This T cell receptor beta chain was captured by sequencing in a study of cytomegalovirus exposure and HLA in healthy donors. Study conclusions and caveats: Several of the most significant clusters appeared, in a later analysis, to be linked to common viral pathogens.

Germline assignment: CDR1 MGHDK and CDR2 SYGVNS. Losses at the gene ends were 8 bases for V and 16 bases for J; bases not matched to a gene: 10. This CDR3 contains 11 residues. The PCR employed 60 Vbeta primers together with 13 Jbeta primers. Method: immunoSEQ multiplex PCR; TCRdb's copy keeps in-frame clones and lacks some. The sample has 110,000 to 150,000 clones; 70% to 85% are singletons. On this clone itself: Its matching antigen is unknown.

The source of this sequence is a woman aged 60 to 75 in good health and CMV-seropositive. The J gene is TRBJ2-1, the V gene TRBV25-1; 8 nucleotides match TRBD2. The sample comprised PBMCs. The DNA for the CDR3 is TGTGCCAGCGAAACGGGACTAGTCTTCTTCTTC. This sequence encodes CASETGLVFFF.